This TCR beta chain was observed in a study of T cell responses to AZD1222 COVID-19 vaccine. Using immunoSEQ multiplex PCR, the repertoire was profiled, and TCRdb retains in-frame clones only, with some absent. The table includes over 100,000 clones, 75% to 90% detected once. CDR1 MNHNY and CDR2 SVGAGI come from the germline V gene (reference sequence). The CDR3 is 14 residues long. V lost 2 bases, J lost 3 bases, and 10 bases lay in between. Worth noting for this clone: Its antigen is not known.

Study-wide results and limits: Seropositive at baseline were only a handful of AZD1222 recipients. Possibly, clonal diversity was underestimated; donors were largely white British and included more females.

This specimen was peripheral blood, taken on day 0 of AZD1222 vaccination. The receptor comes from an adult in good health. This chain connects TRBV6-6 to TRBJ1-1; D not certain. CDR3 coding DNA: TGTGCCAGCAGTTACCGGAGGGAGGACACTGAAGCTTTCTTT. Protein: CASSYRREDTEAFF.